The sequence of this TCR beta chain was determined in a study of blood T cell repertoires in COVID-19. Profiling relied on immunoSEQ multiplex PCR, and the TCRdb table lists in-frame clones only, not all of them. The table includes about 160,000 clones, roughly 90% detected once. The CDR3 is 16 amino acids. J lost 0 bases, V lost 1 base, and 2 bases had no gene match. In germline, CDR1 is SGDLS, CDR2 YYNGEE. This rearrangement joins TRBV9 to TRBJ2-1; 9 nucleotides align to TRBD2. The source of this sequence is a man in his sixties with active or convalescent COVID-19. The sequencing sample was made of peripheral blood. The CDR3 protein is CASSVKAGGSYNEQFF. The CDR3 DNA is TGTGCCAGCAGCGTAAAAGCGGGGGGCTCCTACAATGAGCAGTTCTTC.